Sequencing of this T cell receptor beta chain was carried out in a study of CD8 T cells in ankylosing spondylitis. Study outcomes and limitations: Enrichment of disease-linked clones was reportedly significant in matched ankylosing spondylitis synovial fluid. In ankylosing spondylitis blood, a motif of roughly 8 highly homologous TCR beta variants appeared characteristic.

This clonotype appeared a few times. What it recognizes is unknown. A quantitative 5'-RACE method, one with molecular barcodes, was used to make TCR beta libraries. TCRdb ran MiXCR on the 5' RACE reads and lists one entry per CDR3 protein. This table holds roughly 440,000 distinct CDR3 sequences, roughly 15% found once. Sequenced: blood, either unsorted or a sorted T cell fraction (not recorded which). The clonotype was recovered from a male donor with ankylosing spondylitis.

The CDR3 nucleotides are TGTGCCAGCAGTTTAAGGAGGGGAGGCTACACCTTC. It specifies CASSLRRGGYTF. The V call is TRBV12-3 or TRBV12-4, the J call TRBJ1-2, with D perhaps matching TRBD1 (5 bases). V was pared by 2 bases and J by 8 bases, with 9 bases between. This CDR3 is 12 amino acids long.